This T cell receptor (beta chain) was sequenced during a study of blood T cell repertoires in COVID-19. Study at large: Both acute and convalescent COVID-19 samples were obtained from the United States, Italy and Spain. Sources were T cells, B-cell-depleted T cells, or PBMCs; the material itself was cDNA or gDNA.

Assignment of participants to cohorts was predicated upon participant-reported clinical history. This CDR3 contains 14 residues. The V gene's germline CDR1 is LNHDA and CDR2 SQIVND (reference sequence). Losses at the gene ends were 3 bases for V and 6 bases for J; bases not matched to a gene: 3. The method was immunoSEQ multiplex PCR; TCRdb's version includes in-frame clones alone and lacks a portion of them. Altogether about 310,000 clones are present, approximately 91% being singletons, with the ten largest covering approximately 8.8%. Material: PBMCs or T cells enriched from blood (not recorded which). The clonotype originates from a woman in her thirties or forties who had recovered from COVID-19. The genes are TRBV19 and TRBJ1-4, with TRBD1 matching 8 bases. The CDR3 region has the DNA TGTGCCAGTAGTATTGGACAGGGCTATGAAAAACTGTTTTTT. This sequence encodes CASSIGQGYEKLFF.